The TCR beta chain under discussion was sequenced for a study of shared clonotypes between healthy human individuals. Profiling relied on immunoSEQ multiplex PCR, and the TCRdb table lists in-frame clones only, not all of them. The table has about 2.2 million clones, 93% seen once. This clone was recorded once. Terminally differentiated effector memory CD45RA+ cells were left out of the naive CD8 fraction, which was CD45RO-negative and positively selected for CCR7. The length of the CDR3 is 16 residues. V lost 3 bases, J lost 2 bases, and 14 bases lay in between. Germline V CDR1 and CDR2: MNHEY, SMNVEV (reference sequence).

This receptor was obtained from a man aged 18 to 35 in good health. Some clones in this sample may be carry-over from other donors' samples. The sample was naive CD8+ T cells from PBMCs. This sequence joins TRBV27 and TRBJ2-1, with D unresolved. DNA for the CDR3: TGTGCCAGCAGTTTCGGCCCGGGCAGGCCCTACAATGAGCAGTTCTTC. Translation gives CASSFGPGRPYNEQFF.